One and the same sample provided the 14 T cell receptor beta chains below, sequenced in a study of beta chain features in type 1 diabetes. Overall study results and limits: Across all four CD4+ subsets, people with type 1 diabetes showed modestly shorter TCRB CDR3s.

No antigen has been assigned to these receptors. What was sequenced were expressed TCRB transcripts, since all of the isolated RNA had been reverse transcribed. Repertoires were generated with immunoSEQ multiplex PCR, while TCRdb's copy carries only in-frame clones and drops some. The sample consists of under 200,000 clones, around 8.4% of them appearing once. Material: central memory CD4+ T cells from blood. The receptor source for this set is a woman between 18 and 30 years old with type 1 diabetes.

Turning to this clone: At one boundary the junction diverges from the germline segment, which might be a read error. The V gene is TRBV6-5, the J gene TRBJ2-7, with TRBD1 matching 7 bases. The germline V gene encodes CDR1 MNHEY and CDR2 SVGAGI. The CDR3 runs 13 residues. CDR3 loop: CAISGDSAYEQYF. CDR3 nucleotide sequence: TGTGCCATCAGTGGGGACAGTGCCTACGAGCAGTACTTC.

The table lists this clone with a few counts. Other DNA variants within this sample encode the same CDR3. V and J are TRBV18 and TRBJ2-5; TRBD2 aligns across 9 bases. J gave up 2 bases and V 1 base, and 2 bases lay outside the gene matches. The germline V gene has CDR1 KGHSH and CDR2 LQKENI. This CDR3 comprises 15 residues. The CDR3 DNA follows: TGTGCCAGCTCACCACGAACTAGCGGGCAAGAGACCCAGTACTTC. This sequence encodes CASSPRTSGQETQYF.

At least ten counts were recorded for this clone. The chain links TRBV15 to TRBJ2-7; D ambiguous. V gave up 0 bases and J gave up 3 bases, with 6 bases separating them. The CDR3 is 13 residues long. Germline V gene lookup returns CDR1 LNHNV and CDR2 YYDKDF (reference sequence). The DNA for the CDR3 is TGTGCCACCAGCAGAGATCCCAGCTACGAGCAGTACTTC. This encodes CATSRDPSYEQYF.

J is TRBJ2-7 and V is TRBV15, with 10 nucleotides matching TRBD1. Losses at the gene ends were 5 bases for V and 5 bases for J; bases not matched to a gene: 9. The CDR3 sequence is 15 residues long. Per germline, CDR1 LNHNV and CDR2 YYDKDF (reference sequence). The CDR3 coding sequence is TGTGCCACCAGCCTAATTTCGGGACAGGGGAACGAGCAGTACTTC. It codes for CATSLISGQGNEQYF.

In its sample, this clone was seen a few times. The genes are TRBV19 and TRBJ2-3, with 8 bases that match TRBD2. J lost 7 bases, V lost 4 bases, and 4 bases had no gene match. Germline V gene data show CDR1 as LNHDA and CDR2 as SQIVND (reference sequence). This CDR3 has 13 residues. The CDR3 region has the DNA TGTGCCAGTAGTAGCAGCGGGAGAAATACGCAGTATTTT. This codes for CASSSSGRNTQYF. The whole variable domain, filled in from reference TRBV19 and TRBJ2-3, reads DGGITQSPKYLFRKEGQNVTLSCEQNLNHDAMYWYRQDPGQGLRLIYYSQIVNDFQKGDIAEGYSVSREKKESFPLTVTSAQKNPTAFYLCASSSSGRNTQYFGPGTRLTVL.

The chain has TRBV27 and TRBJ1-5; D is unresolved. The germline CDR1 and CDR2 sequences are MNHEY and SMNVEV (reference sequence). The CDR3 loop spans 14 amino acids. Trimming removed 2 bases from V and 5 bases from J, with 10 bases in between. The CDR3 here is CASSLEGRYQPQHF. The CDR3 DNA sequence: TGTGCCAGCAGTTTAGAAGGGAGATATCAGCCCCAGCATTTT.

This clone has a handful of counts. The gene calls are TRBV10-3 and TRBJ2-3, with TRBD1 identical over 7 bases. This CDR3 is 14 amino acids long. Germline V gives CDR1 ENHRY, CDR2 SYGVKD. V shed 6 bases and J 2 bases; nucleotides not matched to a gene: 5. CDR3 coding DNA: TGTGCCATCAGAACGGGACAGAACACAGATACGCAGTATTTT. Amino acids: CAIRTGQNTDTQYF.

Many counts were recorded for this clone. This chain joins TRBV6-6 and TRBJ1-4; D gene ambiguous. This CDR3 has 14 amino acids. The germline V and J ends were trimmed by 6 bases and 4 bases, with 12 bases remaining between them. Germline CDR1 reads MNHNY; CDR2 reads SVGAGI (reference sequence). The CDR3 DNA is TGTGCCAGCAGCCAAACGGGAGTTAATGAAAAACTGTTTTTT. This sequence encodes CASSQTGVNEKLFF.

This clone was counted between two and nine times. The chain employs TRBV2 and TRBJ2-6, with TRBD1 matching 8 bases. This CDR3 is built from 17 residues. Germline trimming cut 7 bases from V and 0 bases from J; bases unmatched to any gene: 8. The germline V gene has CDR1 SNHLY and CDR2 FYNNEI. CDR3 coding DNA: TGTGCCAGCATCTTGGACAGGGTGAACTCTGGGGCCAACGTCCTGACTTTC. Encoded protein: CASILDRVNSGANVLTF.

The chain has TRBV7-2 and TRBJ2-3; D unclear. Deletions cut 4 bases from V and 2 bases from J, with 7 bases between. CDR1 is SGHTA, CDR2 FQGNSA, per germline. The CDR3 is 13 amino acids. In nucleotides, the CDR3 is TGTGCCAGCAGCTCCTTCTTCACAGATACGCAGTATTTT. This encodes CASSSFFTDTQYF.

This chain links TRBV4-3 with TRBJ2-7, with D perhaps matching TRBD2 (6 bases). The CDR3 totals 16 residues. Germline loops: CDR1 LGHNA, CDR2 YSLEER. The V end was cut by 1 base, the J end by 2 bases, with 15 bases between. This CDR3 is CASSQGAQRAPYEQYF. The CDR3 nucleotides are TGCGCCAGCAGCCAAGGGGCCCAGCGGGCCCCCTACGAGCAGTACTTC.

The chain uses TRBV4-1 and TRBJ2-7; TRBD1 aligns across 8 bases. CDR1 is MGHRA, CDR2 YSYEKL, per germline. V was clipped by 5 bases and J by 4 bases; unmatched bases: 10. CDR3 size: 15 residues. The DNA of the CDR3 is TGCGCCAGCAGCTATTCGACAGGGGACCGGTACGAGCAGTACTTC. Its protein is CASSYSTGDRYEQYF.

V gene TRBV29-1 combines with J gene TRBJ1-4; 8 bases are shared with TRBD1. The length of the CDR3 is 14 residues. In germline, CDR1 is SQVTM, CDR2 ANQGSEA. V was clipped by 8 bases and J by 3 bases; unmatched bases: 8. As DNA, the CDR3 is TGCAGCACCAGGACAGGGACAGCTAATGAAAAACTGTTTTTT. It specifies CSTRTGTANEKLFF. The full variable domain, completed using reference TRBV29-1 and TRBJ1-4, is SAVISQKPSRDICQRGTSLTIQCQVDSQVTMMFWYRQQPGQSLTLIATANQGSEATYESGFVIDKFPISRPNLTFSTLTVSNMSPEDSSIYLCSTRTGTANEKLFFGSGTQLSVL.

This clone was seen a handful of times. The CDR3: CASSLDYSEKLFF. The CDR3 nucleotides are TGTGCCAGCAGCTTAGATTATAGTGAAAAACTGTTTTTT. V gene TRBV11-2 combines with J gene TRBJ1-4; no clear D gene. The CDR3 covers 13 residues. CDR1 and CDR2 from the germline V gene are SGHAT and FQNNGV. Trimming took off 0 bases at V and 7 bases at J, with 6 bases between the two ends.